The rows below give T cell receptor beta chains drawn from one sample of a study of blood T cell repertoires in COVID-19. Assay used: immunoSEQ multiplex PCR; TCRdb lists only in-frame clones, some missing. The sample consists of around 70,000 clones, roughly 80% of them appearing once. Sample: peripheral blood. These receptor sequences come from a woman aged 55 to 70 with acute or convalescent COVID-19. The CDR3 runs from the conserved cysteine through the conserved F or W. The D gene is left open where the match is weak. Some rows mark clone size as missing; the rest say once, few, many or name a class of expanded clone.

j_gene | abundance | d_gene | v_gene | CDR3aa | CDR3nt
TRBJ2-1 | NA | NA | TRBV7-2 | CASQQWGGGNEQFF | TGTGCCAGTCAGCAATGGGGAGGGGGGAATGAGCAGTTCTTC
TRBJ2-7 | NA | NA | TRBV5-4 | CASSLGWGAYEQYF | TGTGCCAGCAGCTTGGGCTGGGGGGCCTACGAGCAGTACTTC
TRBJ1-6 | NA | TRBD1 | TRBV5-1 | CASSWEEDRGYNSPLHF | TGCGCCAGCAGCTGGGAAGAAGACAGGGGCTATAATTCACCCCTCCACTTT
TRBJ2-2 | NA | NA | TRBV10-1 | CASIRRGTGELFF | TGCGCCAGCATAAGACGGGGGACCGGGGAGCTGTTTTTT
TRBJ2-3 | NA | TRBD2 | TRBV24-1 | CATTREGTDTQYF | TGTGCCACCACCCGGGAGGGGACAGATACGCAGTATTTT
TRBJ1-1 | NA | TRBD1 | TRBV6-2/TRBV6-3 | CASSYSGTAVSQAFF | TGTGCCAGCAGTTACTCCGGGACAGCGGTATCCCAAGCTTTCTTT
TRBJ2-7 | NA | NA | TRBV28 | CASSFLYEQYF | TGTGCCAGCAGTTTCCTCTACGAGCAGTACTTC
TRBJ1-2 | NA | TRBD1 | TRBV5-5 | CASSKGQGTGYTF | TGTGCCAGCAGCAAAGGACAGGGGACGGGCTACACCTTC
TRBJ2-2 | few | NA | TRBV6-5 | CASSTLAPTGELFF | TGTGCCAGCAGTACACTAGCACCCACCGGGGAGCTGTTTTTT
TRBJ2-3 | NA | NA | TRBV7-8 | CASSLQHLTDTQYF | TGTGCCAGCAGCTTACAACACCTCACAGATACGCAGTATTTT
TRBJ1-2 | NA | NA | TRBV24-1 | CATRDTQALTGYTF | TGTGCCACCAGGGACACACAGGCCCTTACTGGCTACACCTTC
TRBJ2-5 | NA | NA | TRBV7-6 | CASSLRQQETQYF | TGTGCCAGCAGCTTACGACAGCAAGAGACCCAGTACTTC
TRBJ1-1 | few | NA | TRBV3-1/TRBV3-2 | CASSQDSGRVGTEAFF | TGTGCCAGCAGCCAAGATAGCGGCAGGGTGGGCACTGAAGCTTTCTTT
TRBJ1-5 | NA | NA | TRBV18 | CASSPGANQPQHF | TGTGCCAGCTCACCAGGAGCCAATCAGCCCCAGCATTTT